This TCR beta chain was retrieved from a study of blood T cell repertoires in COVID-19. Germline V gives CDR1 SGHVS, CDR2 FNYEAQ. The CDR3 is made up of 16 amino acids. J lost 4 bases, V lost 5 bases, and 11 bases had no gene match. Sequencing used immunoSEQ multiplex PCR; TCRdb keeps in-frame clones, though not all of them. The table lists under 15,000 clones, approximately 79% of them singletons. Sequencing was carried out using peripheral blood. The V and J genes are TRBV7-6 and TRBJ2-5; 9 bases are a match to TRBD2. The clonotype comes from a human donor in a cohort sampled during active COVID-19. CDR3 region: CASSDRRGGRGETQYF. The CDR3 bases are TGTGCCAGCAGCGATAGGCGGGGGGGCCGAGGAGAGACCCAGTACTTC.